The present entry profiles one T cell receptor (beta chain) with its context. There is no known antigen for this receptor. The record has no base qualities; no much larger clone is one base away. Library preparation was by the immunoSEQ multiplex PCR assay. The multiplex PCR relied on a mix of 60 forward primers for TCR Vbeta segments and 13 reverse primers for TCR Jbeta segments. Amplification of the CDR3 region of rearranged TCR beta genes was performed with a multiplex PCR assay on genomic DNA. Amplified TCR beta libraries were sequenced as 87-base-pair reads on the Illumina HiSeq System. As for how the authors treated the data: In a later analysis, 70 million to 95 million unique TCR beta chains were counted across the approximately 670 repertoires, and around 10 million of these chains were shared by at least two donors. Raw reads were error-corrected and collapsed into unique sequences by a nearest-neighbor algorithm in which closely related sequences were merged to remove PCR and sequencing errors. Alignment of CDR3 sequences to IMGT reference sequences was used to assign V, D and J gene segments. For a sequence to be retained, a match of at least six nucleotides to both a V gene segment and a J gene segment was required. Rearrangements were classified as productive when the CDR3 lacked stop codons and remained in frame with V and J, and all other rearrangements were classified as non-productive. Following IMGT convention, CDR3 was defined as the stretch from the second conserved V-encoded cysteine up to the conserved J-encoded phenylalanine. The earlier analysis of 450 to 750 of the donors excluded any sequence lacking an unambiguous match to a single V gene segment. An earlier analysis of under 750 of the donors called V segments functional above 56.7% productive rearrangements and segregating when the between-donor standard deviation exceeded 5%. A statistical classification framework was developed to diagnose cytomegalovirus status using the catalog of TCR beta chain sequences. V and J gene assignment, in a later analysis, came from comparing TCR nucleotide sequences with IMGT/GENE-DB human TR gene sequences. In a later analysis, CDR3 sequences and most-parsimonious VDJ recombination scenarios were assigned using the TCRdist pipeline. In a later analysis, each TCR beta chain was defined by its CDR3 amino acid sequence together with its V-gene family, and reads without a unique V-gene family were excluded. To address suspected cross-contamination and a sequencing artifact, a later analysis removed approximately 590 highly shared, low-generation-probability nucleotide sequences. In a later analysis, a clonal expansion index for each public chain was calculated from normalized within-repertoire ranks of inferred template counts. A later analysis computed generation probabilities with a VDJ recombination model fitted to out-of-frame rearrangements, and checked the results against IGoR. A later analysis scored TCR-TCR, TCR-HLA and TCR-CMV co-occurrence with hypergeometric tests, applying a repertoire-size bias correction to TCR pairs. A later analysis estimated false discovery rates by permuting HLA or CMV assignments 20 times. In a later analysis, co-occurring TCRs were grouped with DBSCAN, and TCRdist sequence similarity was added when clustering was performed within HLA-allele-positive subsets. For co-occurrence clustering, repertoires with fewer than 30,000 or more than 120,000 public chains were excluded, along with 5 or 6 repertoires with anomalous nucleotide sharing. In TCRdb, the immuneACCESS table is reduced to in-frame sequences with V and J assigned. These tables do not hold every clone; where another copy was compared, an unresolved V gene accounts for under half, and the others remain unexplained. The V and J calls and clone size were taken over from that table, and D and trimming were inferred from the DNA. For this sample there are 150,000 to 200,000 clones; approximately 67% appear just once. Under 3% of the sample lies in the top ten.

This entry comes from a study of cytomegalovirus exposure and HLA in healthy donors (dated by TCRdb to about 2017). Study-level background: According to an earlier analysis of around 600 of the donors, about 180 million T cells yielded over 100 million unique TCR beta sequences and approximately 280 Gb of sequence data. The study aimed to test whether cataloging public T cell receptors could reveal signatures of past pathogen exposure. An earlier analysis of about 600 of the donors used high-throughput TCR beta sequencing to judge whether each TCR beta V gene segment behaved as functional or pseudogenic. Among a few hundred genotyped donors of the cohort, an average of 235,054 unique TCR beta nucleotide sequences were sequenced per donor, about a sixth of them non-productive. The number of donors typed differed by locus, with roughly 629-640 for A, B, C, DRB1 and DQB1, around 560 for DQA1, 606 for DPA1, and around 450 for DPB1. Donor age, sex, ethnicity and CMV serostatus were compiled together with the repertoire data. An early release covering approximately 600 HLA-typed donors comprised approximately 290 gigabases of sequencing data and tens of millions of unique TCR sequences. A later genetic analysis used genome-wide SNP genotypes for about three fifths of the 666 donors, treating that subset as a discovery cohort. Of the roughly 400 genotyped donors, roughly 80% were placed in the genetic ancestry cluster associated with self-reported Caucasian donors. Rather than using new phenotypic data, the later analysis identified candidate immune exposures from TCR beta sequences and from how often those sequences occurred across donors. All discovery cohort repertoires had been generated on a single sequencing platform. Using immunosequencing, the study profiled T cell repertoires from 500 to 800 subjects and related those repertoires to cytomegalovirus serostatus. A later analysis re-analyzed previously published TCR beta repertoires from 600 to 850 donors and added high-resolution HLA genotyping to study TCR occurrence patterns. Class I and class II HLA loci were covered by the typing at four-digit resolution. The study combined high-throughput TCR immunosequencing, statistical association of individual TCRs with disease status, and machine learning to predict cytomegalovirus infection status. Besides the first cohort of roughly 640 subjects, a separate validation cohort made up of 120 different subjects was used. Because of strong linkage in the cohort, five DR-DQ haplotypes were treated as single units for association and clustering. Study-wide conclusions, independent of this receptor: This cohort had only TCR beta chains sequenced, and the lack of alpha or paired-chain data limited which features could be detected. Sequencing depth was assumed to be roughly uniform across donors in the presence/absence analyses, though that assumption may not hold. A cluster of highly shared sequence variants was judged likely to be a technical artifact of the sequencing pipeline. In a later analysis, the rate of TCR association differed among HLA loci, with DRB1 alleles having the most associated TCRs and HLA-C alleles having the fewest. In an earlier analysis of roughly 560 of the donors, most TCR beta V segments were observed in productive rearrangements about 87% or about 30% of the time, broadly matching IMGT annotations. In vitro tests confirmed that a few of the cytomegalovirus-associated TCR beta chains recognize cytomegalovirus antigens. V-gene and J-gene trimming of TCR beta chains was associated with a missense DCLRE1C variant in a later genetic analysis, and the association was replicated in an independent cohort. For the cohort, immune exposure information was limited to CMV serostatus. HLA typing was unavailable for some donors at each locus, so association tests used only the typed subset. According to a later analysis, parvovirus B19, influenza, CMV and Epstein-Barr virus appeared linked to several top co-occurrence clusters. A further reported finding was that TCR beta sequences accurately predicted the HLA-A and HLA-B alleles for most subjects in the first cohort. The authors suggested that the approach could potentially be generalized to other disease states and immunological phenotypes. A later analysis found that HLA-associated TCR beta chains were more clonally expanded and had lower generation probabilities than equally common non-associated chains. Correlated functional status among segregating V segments might reflect linkage disequilibrium, but an unknown experimental factor could not be ruled out. Assigning TCR associations to individual alleles was difficult when HLA alleles, especially DR and DQ, strongly co-occurred. Over 15 rarely observed V segments, including chromosome 9 orphons, were excluded from the earlier analysis of a few hundred of the donors because counts were too low. A later analysis associated 15,000 to 20,000 TCR beta sequences with specific HLA alleles at a false discovery rate of 0.05. According to a later analysis, most CMV-associated TCR beta chains appeared to be HLA-restricted, and the HLA associations seemed to be driven largely by CMV exposure. According to a later genetic analysis, donors in an Asian-associated ancestry cluster had fewer N-insertions in productive TCRs than the approximately 710-donor mean. Cytomegalovirus status was reported to be diagnosed by the classifier with high specificity and sensitivity in both the original and validation cohorts. Across donors, most TCR sequences were observed very rarely, whereas some public TCRs were present in many individuals. The study gave a list of under 200 TCR beta chains associated with cytomegalovirus.

The cohort was made up of 500 to 800 healthy bone marrow donors. At the time of sampling, all cohort members were nominally healthy, though unrecorded immune exposures were likely present. The donor was CMV seronegative and belonged to the group of several hundred seronegative cohort members. A peripheral blood sample was provided by each donor, and peripheral blood mononuclear cells were used for TCR beta sequencing. The Qiagen DNeasy Blood Extraction Kit was used to extract genomic DNA from the blood cell samples. The TCR sequence derives from a man aged 40-49 years in good health and CMV-seronegative. The sequenced material came from PBMCs.

Here the CDR3 is given as CATRGEGGYEQYF. The nucleotide sequence is given as TGTGCCACCAGAGGGGAGGGAGGTTACGAGCAGTACTTC. The chain is encoded by TRBV15 joined to TRBJ2-7; TRBD2 lines up with 7 middle nucleotides. V is pruned by 6 bases and J by 4 bases, leaving 6 bases of the junction without a gene match. The CDR3 measures 13 amino acids from cysteine to phenylalanine. Kept here is only the CDR3 DNA, which spans 39 bases and is read in frame from base 1. CDR1 and CDR2 were assigned from the germline V gene (reference sequence) as LNHNV and YYDKDF.